This T cell receptor beta chain was sequenced in a study of blood T cell repertoires in COVID-19. Germline CDR1 reads SGHRS; CDR2 reads YFSETQ. V lost 7 bases and J 7 bases, leaving 21 bases between the germline ends. This CDR3 contains 15 residues. The protocol was immunoSEQ multiplex PCR, while the TCRdb copy is restricted to in-frame clones and leaves out a portion. The table records about 180,000 clones, over 75% of them present only once. The chain carries TRBV5-1 and TRBJ2-1, with D tentatively TRBD2 (5 bases). The TCR was taken from a man aged 35 to 55 with active or convalescent COVID-19. What was sequenced was peripheral blood. The CDR3 DNA reads TGCGCCAGCGGAAGCGCCCGGGGATGGCGGAATGAGCAGTTCTTC. This codes for CASGSARGWRNEQFF. The variable domain in full, completed from reference TRBV5-1 and TRBJ2-1, reads KAGVTQTPRYLIKTRGQQVTLSCSPISGHRSVSWYQQTPGQGLQFLFEYFSETQRNKGNFPGRFSGRQFSNSRSEMNVSTLELGDSALYLCASGSARGWRNEQFFGPGTRLTVL.